This T cell receptor (beta chain) was sequenced for a study of T-cell reconstitution after alpha-beta-depleted transplantation in children. TCRbeta library construction was performed incorporating unique molecular identifiers. MiXCR, run by TCRdb on the PCR reads, gives a single entry per CDR3 protein. The data show approximately 490,000 distinct CDR3 sequences, roughly a tenth seen once. Many counts were recorded for this clonotype. The antigen is undetermined. The V end lost 3 bases, the J end lost 14 bases, and 14 bases lay between the germline ends. CDR3 length: 12 residues. General study findings and limits: Among T cells one year after transplant, newly produced cells accounted for most counts and diversity.

The sequencing here drew on PBMCs, taken before TCRalphabeta/CD19-depleted stem cell transplant. The gene calls are TRBV12-3 or TRBV12-4 and TRBJ2-1; D gene uncertain. This sequence was found in a child aged 2 to 10 with inherited bone marrow failure, due to receive a stem cell transplant. The CDR3 DNA reads TGTGCCAGCAGTTTTGCCCCCGTCGGAAAGTTCTTC. Amino acids: CASSFAPVGKFF.